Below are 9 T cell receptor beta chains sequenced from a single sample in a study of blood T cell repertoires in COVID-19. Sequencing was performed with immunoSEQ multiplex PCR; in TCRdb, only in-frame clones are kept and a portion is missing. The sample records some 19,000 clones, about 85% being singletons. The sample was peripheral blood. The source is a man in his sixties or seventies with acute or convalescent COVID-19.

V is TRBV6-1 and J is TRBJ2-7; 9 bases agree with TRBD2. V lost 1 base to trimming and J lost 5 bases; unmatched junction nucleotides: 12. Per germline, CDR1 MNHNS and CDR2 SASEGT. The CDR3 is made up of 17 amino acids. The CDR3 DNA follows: TGTGCCAGCAGTGAAGGAAGTAGCGGGAGTGTGTTGGACGAGCAGTACTTC. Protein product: CASSEGSSGSVLDEQYF.

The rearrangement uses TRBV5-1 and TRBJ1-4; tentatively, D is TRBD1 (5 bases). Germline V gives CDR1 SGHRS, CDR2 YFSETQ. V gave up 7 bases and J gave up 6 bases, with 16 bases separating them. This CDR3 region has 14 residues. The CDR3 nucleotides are TGCGCCAGCGGACCCTCCGGGGGGTATGAAAAACTGTTTTTT. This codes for CASGPSGGYEKLFF.

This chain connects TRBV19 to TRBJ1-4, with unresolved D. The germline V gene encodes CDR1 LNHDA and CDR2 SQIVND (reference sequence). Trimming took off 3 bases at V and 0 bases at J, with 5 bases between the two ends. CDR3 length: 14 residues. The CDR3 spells CASSMAATNEKLFF. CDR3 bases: TGTGCCAGTAGTATGGCCGCAACTAATGAAAAACTGTTTTTT. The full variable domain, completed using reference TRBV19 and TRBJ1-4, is DGGITQSPKYLFRKEGQNVTLSCEQNLNHDAMYWYRQDPGQGLRLIYYSQIVNDFQKGDIAEGYSVSREKKESFPLTVTSAQKNPTAFYLCASSMAATNEKLFFGSGTQLSVL.

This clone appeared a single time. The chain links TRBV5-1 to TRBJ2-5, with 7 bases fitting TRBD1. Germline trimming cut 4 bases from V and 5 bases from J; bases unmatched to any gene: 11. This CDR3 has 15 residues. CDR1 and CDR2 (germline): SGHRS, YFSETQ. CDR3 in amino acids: CASSPQRGGGETQYF. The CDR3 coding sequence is TGCGCCAGCAGCCCCCAGAGAGGGGGCGGTGAGACCCAGTACTTC.

CDR3 region: CASSPQGARSTGELFF. The DNA of the CDR3 is TGTGCCAGCAGCCCACAGGGGGCGCGGAGCACCGGGGAGCTGTTTTTT. The gene calls are TRBV5-4 and TRBJ2-2, with 9 bases aligning to TRBD1. Germline values: CDR1 SGHNT, CDR2 YYREEE (reference sequence). The CDR3 totals 16 residues. With 4 bases clipped from V and 4 bases from J, the junction kept 8 bases outside the gene matches.

The CDR3 nucleotides read TGTGCCAGCAGCCATCTAGTGGATACGCAGTATTTT. This translates into CASSHLVDTQYF. The chain couples TRBV3-1 (or the pseudogene TRBV3-2) to TRBJ2-3; D gene uncertain. CDR3 length: 12 amino acids. V was cut by 3 bases and J by 6 bases, with 7 bases left in between. Germline V lookup: CDR1 LGHDT, CDR2 YNNKEL (reference sequence).

The CDR3 bases are TGTGCCAGCAGCGTGGGACAGGGTACCTACGAGCAGTACTTC. It specifies CASSVGQGTYEQYF. This chain uses TRBV9 with TRBJ2-7, with 9 bases aligning to TRBD1. The trim removed 2 bases at V and 2 bases at J, leaving 2 bases unmatched. Germline assignment: CDR1 SGDLS and CDR2 YYNGEE. The CDR3 loop spans 14 amino acids.

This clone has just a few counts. CDR3: CASSNRGLASYEQYF. CDR3 bases: TGTGCCAGCAGTAATCGGGGACTAGCTTCCTACGAGCAGTACTTC. V usage is TRBV28 and J usage is TRBJ2-7, with 9 positions matching TRBD2. V shed 5 bases, J shed 1 base, and the junction held 6 bases outside the gene matches. Germline V gives CDR1 MDHEN, CDR2 SYDVKM. This CDR3 spans 15 amino acids.

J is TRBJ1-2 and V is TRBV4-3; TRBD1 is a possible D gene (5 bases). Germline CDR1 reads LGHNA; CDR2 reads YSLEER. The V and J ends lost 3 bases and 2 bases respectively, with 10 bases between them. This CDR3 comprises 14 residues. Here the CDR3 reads CASSQQGFNYGYTF. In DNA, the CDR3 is TGCGCCAGCAGCCAGCAGGGTTTCAACTATGGCTACACCTTC.